The rows below give T cell receptor beta chains drawn from one sample of a study of blood T cell repertoires in COVID-19. The assay was immunoSEQ multiplex PCR, and TCRdb's table has in-frame clones only and misses some. Altogether approximately 150,000 clones are present, roughly nine tenths being singletons, with the ten largest covering 3.5% to 4.5%. Sequencing was performed on peripheral blood. These receptors were obtained from a woman aged 60-70 years with active or convalescent COVID-19. Each CDR3 is given with its conserved first and last residue. The order of the fields is clone size, V gene, CDR3 protein. Rows give clone size only sometimes, using once, few, many, or a class for an expanded clone.

clone size: -; V gene: TRBV29-1; CDR3 protein: CSVEETGGSEAFF
clone size: once; V gene: TRBV9; CDR3 protein: CASGGLAGANEQFF
clone size: -; V gene: TRBV27; CDR3 protein: CASSLLIPGQGNEKLFF
clone size: -; V gene: TRBV12-3/TRBV12-4; CDR3 protein: CASSGGNWQPQHF
clone size: -; V gene: TRBV9; CDR3 protein: CASITPGQGHSYEQYF
clone size: -; V gene: TRBV7-2; CDR3 protein: CASSLGHALSAPQHF
clone size: -; V gene: TRBV11-2; CDR3 protein: CASSPLQPEGYTF
clone size: -; V gene: TRBV6-5; CDR3 protein: CASIGQVNTEAFF
clone size: -; V gene: TRBV5-4; CDR3 protein: CASSPDRVDGYTF
clone size: -; V gene: TRBV29-1; CDR3 protein: CSVSLGAGASTDTQYF
clone size: few; V gene: TRBV19; CDR3 protein: CASSRQGAITEAFF
clone size: once; V gene: TRBV6-2/TRBV6-3; CDR3 protein: CASSRTVSTNEKLFF
clone size: -; V gene: TRBV5-1; CDR3 protein: CASSGTGPYEQYF
clone size: -; V gene: TRBV5-4; CDR3 protein: CASSLIQSGSPLHF
clone size: -; V gene: TRBV18; CDR3 protein: CASSDSSGNTIYF
clone size: -; V gene: TRBV29-1; CDR3 protein: CSTRTGRPEAFF
clone size: few; V gene: TRBV4-1; CDR3 protein: CASSPNRQTQETQYF
clone size: -; V gene: TRBV2; CDR3 protein: CASSSLGKGIQPQHF
clone size: -; V gene: TRBV5-1; CDR3 protein: CASSPGILGGEAFF
clone size: -; V gene: TRBV9; CDR3 protein: CASSPDSGGAFGNTIYF